The 13 T cell receptor beta chains below were found in one sample sequenced in a study of T-cell reconstitution after alpha-beta-depleted transplantation in children. Construction of the TCRbeta library involved unique molecular identifiers. TCRdb reprocessed the PCR reads via MiXCR and lists one record per CDR3 protein. The table lists about 610,000 distinct CDR3 sequences, over 9.5% of them singletons. The material was PBMCs from the stem cell graft donor, obtained from the stem cell graft. These receptors were collected from a human donor who donated a stem cell graft to a child with acute myeloid leukemia.

This chain connects TRBV20-1 to TRBJ2-6; D unresolved. The V end was cut by 0 bases, the J end by 4 bases, with 13 bases between. CDR1 DFQATT and CDR2 SNEGSKA come from the germline V gene (reference sequence). CDR3 length: 16 amino acids. The CDR3 loop reads CSARDLASLGANVLTF. The CDR3 DNA is TGCAGTGCTAGAGACTTGGCATCTCTGGGGGCCAACGTCCTGACTTTC.

This clonotype showed up many times. The V call is TRBV12-3 or TRBV12-4, the J call TRBJ2-3; 7 bases agree with TRBD1. V shed 6 bases, J shed 1 base, and the junction held 7 bases outside the gene matches. The CDR3 contains 15 residues. CDR3 loop: CASSPRQGGTDTQYF. Written as DNA, the CDR3 is TGTGCCAGCAGCCCCCGACAGGGAGGCACAGATACGCAGTATTTT.

This clonotype has just a few counts. This chain connects TRBV7-2 to TRBJ2-3, with D tentatively TRBD1 or TRBD2 (7 bases each). V lost 4 bases, J lost 0 bases, and 17 bases lay in between. Germline V lookup: CDR1 SGHTA, CDR2 FQGNSA. The CDR3 consists of 17 residues. CDR3 residues: CASSSRGGGASTDTQYF. The CDR3 DNA reads TGTGCCAGCAGCTCCAGGGGGGGCGGGGCTAGCACAGATACGCAGTATTTT. Combining the CDR3 with reference TRBV7-2 and TRBJ2-3 gives the whole variable domain GAGVSQSPSNKVTEKGKDVELRCDPISGHTALYWYRQSLGQGLEFLIYFQGNSAPDKSGLPSDRFSAERTGGSVSTLTIQRTQQEDSAVYLCASSSRGGGASTDTQYFGPGTRLTVL.

The chain is built from TRBV15 and TRBJ2-7, with 8 bases fitting TRBD1. Germline V gene data show CDR1 as LNHNV and CDR2 as YYDKDF (reference sequence). This CDR3 comprises 14 residues. Unmatched junction bases numbered 5, after V lost 3 bases and J lost 4 bases. CDR3 protein: CATSRGQEPYEQYF. The CDR3 DNA reads as TGTGCCACCAGCAGGGGACAGGAGCCATACGAGCAGTACTTC.

In its sample, this clonotype was seen a few times. The chain joins TRBV28 to TRBJ2-6; unclear D gene. Trimming removed 2 bases at V and 5 bases at J, with 19 bases between. The V gene's germline CDR1 is MDHEN and CDR2 SYDVKM. The length of the CDR3 is 18 residues. Here the CDR3 reads CASSLGLSRARWANVLTF. The DNA for the CDR3 is TGTGCCAGCAGTTTAGGTCTCTCTAGGGCCAGGTGGGCCAACGTCCTGACTTTC.

This chain uses TRBV27 with TRBJ1-5; the match to TRBD1 covers 7 bases. Germline values: CDR1 MNHEY, CDR2 SMNVEV (reference sequence). With 5 bases clipped from V and 0 bases from J, the junction kept 16 bases outside the gene matches. The CDR3 is 19 residues long. The CDR3 spells CASSPSGTVGGYSNQPQHF. The DNA of the CDR3 is TGTGCCAGCAGTCCATCCGGGACAGTTGGGGGATATAGCAATCAGCCCCAGCATTTT.

The chain joins TRBV11-2 to TRBJ2-1; 10 positions agree with TRBD2. V lost 7 bases, J lost 4 bases, and 7 bases stayed unmatched. Germline V CDR1 and CDR2: SGHAT, FQNNGV. This CDR3 spans 15 amino acids. The CDR3: CASTTTSGTYNEQFF. DNA for the CDR3: TGTGCCAGCACCACAACTAGCGGGACGTACAATGAGCAGTTCTTC.

The chain has TRBV4-3 and TRBJ2-1, with unresolved D. CDR3 length: 14 residues. The V end lost 0 bases, the J end lost 5 bases, and 8 bases lay between the germline ends. The germline V gene encodes CDR1 LGHNA and CDR2 YSLEER. CDR3 amino acids: CASSQDDFHNEQFF. The CDR3 DNA follows: TGCGCCAGCAGCCAAGATGACTTCCACAATGAGCAGTTCTTC.

This chain connects TRBV7-2 to TRBJ2-3; 7 bases match TRBD2. This CDR3 is 14 amino acids long. Looked up from germline, CDR1 is SGHTA and CDR2 is FQGNSA. After removal of 7 bases from V and 5 bases from J, the junction contained 9 bases not matched to a gene. The DNA of the CDR3 is TGTGCCAGCACCCGATCCCGGGGGGAAGATACGCAGTATTTT. Translating gives CASTRSRGEDTQYF.

This clonotype has at least ten counts. The chain joins TRBV7-2 to TRBJ2-7, with 11 bases matching TRBD2. The CDR3 consists of 17 residues. In germline, CDR1 is SGHTA, CDR2 FQGNSA. Trimming removed 4 bases from V and 1 base from J; junction bases left unmatched: 9. The CDR3 sequence: CASSSGLAAYLSYEQYF. The CDR3 DNA follows: TGTGCCAGCAGCTCGGGACTAGCGGCCTACCTATCCTACGAGCAGTACTTC.

Remarks on this clonotype: Relative to the germline gene, one junction end is altered; a read error may explain this. The chain combines TRBV7-7 with TRBJ2-1; a possible D gene is TRBD2 (7 bases). This CDR3 is built from 18 residues. In germline, CDR1 is SSHAT, CDR2 FNYEAQ (reference sequence). CDR3 sequence reads: CASSLAAGGQTFYNEQFF. In nucleotides, the CDR3 is TGTGCTAGCAGCTTAGCGGCCGGGGGGCAGACATTCTACAATGAGCAGTTCTTC.

This clonotype was counted between two and nine times. At one end the junction does not follow the germline gene, possibly because of a read error. The genes are TRBV7-2 and TRBJ2-3, with D possibly TRBD2 on 6 matching bases. There are 16 residues in the CDR3. CDR1 and CDR2 from the germline V gene are SGHTA and FQGNSA. The CDR3 region has the DNA TGTGCCAGCAGCGTAGCGGTACCTGCGAGCACAGATACGCAGTATTTT. It is translated as CASSVAVPASTDTQYF.

The chain joins TRBV4-3 to TRBJ1-2, with D possibly matching TRBD1 (6 bases). V lost 4 bases and J lost 7, with 19 bases in between. Germline V CDR1 and CDR2: LGHNA, YSLEER. This CDR3 contains 15 residues. CDR3 sequence reads: CASSLSVGGLAGYTF. The CDR3 DNA follows: TGCGCCAGCAGCCTTTCCGTCGGGGGGCTGGCTGGCTACACCTTC.